Detailed here is one TCR beta chain. Its antigen remains unknown. Produced via immunoSEQ multiplex PCR; TCRdb's table is partial and in-frame only. The sample carries thousands of clones, around 85% recorded once. This record belongs to a study of T cell repertoires in ileal Crohn's disease. V was pared by 0 bases and J by 8 bases, with 2 bases of the junction left unmatched. CDR3 size: 14 residues. Eligibility required adulthood, ileal or ileocolonic Crohn's disease and indicated ileocolonic resection. General observations from the study: Endoscopic recurrence occurred in every patient whose clonality exceeded 26.8%. Clonal expansions were more frequent in active smokers than non-smokers at surgery.

The TCR originated in an adult with Crohn's disease. The chain combines TRBV5-3 with TRBJ1-4, with 9 bases aligning to TRBD1. TRBV5-3 belongs to the ORF category, with a function that is uncertain. The sample taken for sequencing was ileal tissue. The DNA for the CDR3 is TGTGCCAGAAGCTTGGACGACAGGGGGGAAAAACTGTTTTTT. Encoded protein: CARSLDDRGEKLFF.